This TCR beta chain was found in a study of blood T cells in healthy people across ages. The CDR3 has 14 residues. Trimming took 5 bases from V and 7 from J, leaving 17 bases between them. The germline CDR1 and CDR2 sequences are SGHAT and FQDESV (reference sequence). Alongside a J-beta primer mix, a sample-barcoded 5' primer served in a second PCR lasting about 7 to 12 cycles. MiXCR, applied by TCRdb to the 5' RACE reads, yields one record per CDR3 protein. The sample contains more than 1,000,000 distinct CDR3 sequences, less than 25% of which appear only once. The same sample was also studied in work on T cells of mothers and their children.

Material for sequencing was blood. The rearrangement uses TRBV11-1 and TRBJ1-1; weak D call: TRBD1 (5 bases). This receptor was identified in a girl aged 2 to 9 in good health. CDR3 coding DNA: TGTGCCAGCAGCCAAGGGACGGGACTTTTTGAAGCTTTCTTT. This sequence encodes CASSQGTGLFEAFF.